What follows are 5 T cell receptor beta chains derived from one specimen sequenced in a study of CD8 T cells in ankylosing spondylitis. From the 5' RACE reads, TCRdb called clonotypes with MiXCR, one entry per CDR3 protein. This sample has about 250,000 distinct CDR3 sequences, with roughly a third found just once. Sequencing was carried out using blood, either unsorted or a sorted T cell fraction (not recorded which). All receptors derive from a male donor with ankylosing spondylitis or in good health (not recorded which).

The chain carries TRBV10-3 and TRBJ2-7; D is ambiguous. CDR3 length equals 15 residues. Looked up from germline, CDR1 is ENHRY and CDR2 is SYGVKD. Trimming took off 2 bases at V and 5 bases at J, with 16 bases between the two ends. CDR3 in amino acids: CAISETGPRQNEQYF. Written as DNA, the CDR3 is TGTGCCATCAGTGAGACCGGGCCCCGGCAGAACGAGCAGTACTTC.

This clonotype was seen only a few times. CDR3 protein: CASSPGPTNTDTQYF. CDR3 DNA sequence: TGTGCCAGCAGTCCGGGACCGACAAACACAGATACGCAGTATTTT. The chain couples TRBV12-3 or TRBV12-4 to TRBJ2-3, with D perhaps being TRBD1 or TRBD2 (5 bases each). Trimming removed 5 bases from V and 2 bases from J, with 14 bases in between. The CDR3 spans 15 residues.

In this sample, this clonotype turned up a few times. This sequence joins TRBV7-3 and TRBJ2-3, with D possibly called TRBD1 or TRBD2 (5 bases each). Germline V CDR1 and CDR2: SGHTA, FQGTGA. The CDR3 sequence is 16 residues long. V was cut by 4 bases and J by 5 bases, with 19 bases left in between. The CDR3 bases are TGTGCCAGCAGCTCTCCACCGGGACGCCGAGGAGATACGCAGTATTTT. It translates to CASSSPPGRRGDTQYF.

A few counts support this clonotype. The chain has TRBV7-6 and TRBJ2-7; D ambiguous. The CDR3 runs 13 residues. V was pared by 5 bases and J by 2 bases, with 10 bases between. From germline, CDR1 is SGHVS and CDR2 FNYEAQ. CDR3 nucleotides: TGTGCCAGCAGCCCCGGCGACCCCTACGAGCAGTACTTC. Encoded protein: CASSPGDPYEQYF. Full variable domain (rest looked up from reference TRBV7-6 and TRBJ2-7): GAGVSQSPRYKVTKRGQDVALRCDPISGHVSLYWYRQALGQGPEFLTYFNYEAQQDKSGLPNDRFSAERPEGSISTLTIQRTEQRDSAMYRCASSPGDPYEQYFGPGTRLTVT.

J is TRBJ2-7 and V is TRBV29-1; 7 bases are shared with TRBD1. Trimming at V came to 3 bases and at J to 1 base, leaving 9 bases not matched to a gene. The CDR3 is 15 amino acids. From germline, CDR1 is SQVTM and CDR2 ANQGSEA. The CDR3: CSVEDPGTESYEQYF. Written as DNA, the CDR3 is TGCAGCGTTGAGGACCCCGGGACAGAGTCCTACGAGCAGTACTTC.